This record looks at one TCR beta chain sequence and its context. Clones were read by immunoSEQ multiplex PCR, and TCRdb kept only the in-frame ones, dropping some. The sample shows 130,000 or so clones, about 85% of them seen only once. The CDR3 consists of 14 residues. V gave up 4 bases and J gave up 5 bases, with 15 bases separating them. Looked up from germline, CDR1 is SGHRS and CDR2 is YFSETQ. The record originates from a study of PD-1 blockade in mismatch repair-deficient tumors. PCR or immunohistochemistry showed mismatch repair deficiency in every enrolled patient. This sequence was found in an adult with mismatch repair-deficient cancer. Source: peripheral blood, taken 44 weeks after starting pembrolizumab. This chain uses TRBV5-1 with TRBJ1-1, with D unclear. CDR3 amino acids: CASSPSTPGTEAFF. The CDR3 DNA reads TGCGCCAGCAGCCCCTCCACGCCGGGGACTGAAGCTTTCTTT. Filled out from reference TRBV5-1 and TRBJ1-1, the complete variable domain reads KAGVTQTPRYLIKTRGQQVTLSCSPISGHRSVSWYQQTPGQGLQFLFEYFSETQRNKGNFPGRFSGRQFSNSRSEMNVSTLELGDSALYLCASSPSTPGTEAFFGQGTRLTVV.